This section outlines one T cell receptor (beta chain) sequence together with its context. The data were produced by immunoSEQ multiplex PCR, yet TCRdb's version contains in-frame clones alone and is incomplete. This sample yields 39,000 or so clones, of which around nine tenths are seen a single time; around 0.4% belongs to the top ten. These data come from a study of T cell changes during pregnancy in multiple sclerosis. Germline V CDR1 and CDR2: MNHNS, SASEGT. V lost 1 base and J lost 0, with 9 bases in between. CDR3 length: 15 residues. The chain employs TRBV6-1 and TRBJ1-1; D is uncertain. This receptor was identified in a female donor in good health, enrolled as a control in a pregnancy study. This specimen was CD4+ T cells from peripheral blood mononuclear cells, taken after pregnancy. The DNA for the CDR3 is TGTGCCAGCAGTGAAGGAGTGGTGATGAACACTGAAGCTTTCTTT. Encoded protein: CASSEGVVMNTEAFF.